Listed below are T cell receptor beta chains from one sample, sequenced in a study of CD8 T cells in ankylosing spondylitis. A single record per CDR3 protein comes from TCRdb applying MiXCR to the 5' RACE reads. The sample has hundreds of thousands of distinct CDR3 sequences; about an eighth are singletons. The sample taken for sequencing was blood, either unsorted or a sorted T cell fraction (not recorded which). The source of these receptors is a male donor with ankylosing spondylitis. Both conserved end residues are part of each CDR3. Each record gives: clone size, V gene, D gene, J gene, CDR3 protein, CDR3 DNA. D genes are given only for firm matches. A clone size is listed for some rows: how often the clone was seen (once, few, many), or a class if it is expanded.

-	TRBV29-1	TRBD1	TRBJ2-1	CSVRRDRANNEQFF	TGCAGCGTTCGCCGGGACAGGGCAAACAATGAGCAGTTCTTC
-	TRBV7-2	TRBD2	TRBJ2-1	CASIWEGLGEQFF	TGTGCCAGCATCTGGGAGGGCTTAGGTGAGCAGTTCTTC
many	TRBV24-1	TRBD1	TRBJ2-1	CATSEPGQGYDEQFF	TGTGCCACCAGTGAGCCGGGACAGGGGTACGATGAGCAGTTCTTC
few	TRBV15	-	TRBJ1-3	CATSREGGNTIYF	TGTGCCACCAGCAGAGAGGGCGGGAACACCATATATTTT
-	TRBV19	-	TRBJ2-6	CASSPDGSGANVLTF	TGTGCCAGTAGTCCGGACGGCTCTGGGGCCAACGTCCTGACTTTC
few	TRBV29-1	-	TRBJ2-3	CSVRPYGTSTDTQYF	TGCAGCGTTCGGCCGTACGGGACTAGCACAGATACGCAGTATTTT
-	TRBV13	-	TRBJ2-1	CASSTKDGYSYNEQFF	TGTGCCAGCAGCACAAAGGACGGATACTCCTACAATGAGCAGTTCTTC
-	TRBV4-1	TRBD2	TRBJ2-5	CASSLQASGSETQYF	TGCGCCAGCAGCCTCCAGGCTAGCGGGAGCGAGACCCAGTACTTC
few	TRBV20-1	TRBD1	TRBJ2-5	CSAINRGQGETQYF	TGCAGTGCCATAAACAGGGGGCAGGGGGAGACCCAGTACTTC
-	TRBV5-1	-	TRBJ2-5	CASSLGRGSQETQYF	TGCGCCAGCAGCTTGGGTCGCGGCAGTCAAGAGACCCAGTACTTC
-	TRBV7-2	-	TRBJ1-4	CASSQDGYEKLFF	TGTGCCAGCAGCCAAGATGGGTACGAAAAACTGTTTTTT
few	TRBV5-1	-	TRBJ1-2	CASSLEGRSGNGYTF	TGCGCCAGCAGCTTGGAGGGACGGAGCGGGAATGGCTACACCTTC
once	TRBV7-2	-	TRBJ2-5	CASRTIRGTQETQYF	TGTGCCAGCAGAACCATACGGGGAACCCAAGAGACCCAGTACTTC
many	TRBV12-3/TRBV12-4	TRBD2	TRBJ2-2	CASSFGGRTGELFF	TGTGCCAGCAGTTTCGGCGGGAGGACCGGGGAGCTGTTTTTT
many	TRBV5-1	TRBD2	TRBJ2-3	CASSFEGGLGDTQYF	TGCGCCAGCAGCTTTGAGGGAGGGCTTGGAGATACGCAGTATTTT
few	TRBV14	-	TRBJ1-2	CASSHRRPLGNYGYTF	TGTGCCAGCAGCCATCGACGACCCCTAGGAAACTATGGCTACACCTTC
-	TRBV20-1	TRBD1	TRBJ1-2	CSAFQDRYNGYTF	TGCAGTGCTTTTCAGGACAGGTACAATGGCTACACCTTC